This is a list of T cell receptor beta chains from one sample in a study of cytomegalovirus exposure and HLA in healthy donors. Sequencing used immunoSEQ multiplex PCR; TCRdb keeps in-frame clones, though not all of them. The sample carries 160,000 or so clones, more than 75% recorded once. The source material was PBMCs. Receptors were obtained from a male donor in good health and CMV-seronegative. Each CDR3 is given with its conserved first and last residue. Each record gives: clone size, J gene, V gene, D gene, CDR3 DNA, CDR3 protein. A D gene is named only where the DNA matches it firmly. Size tells how often a clone was seen (once, few, many) or the class of an expanded clone, and some rows leave it out.

>-|TRBJ2-5|TRBV4-2|-
TGTGCCAGCAGCCAAGATGGGGCGGGGGCCCTTAGGACCCAGTACTTC
CASSQDGAGALRTQYF
>-|TRBJ1-1|TRBV7-2|-
TGTGCCAGCAGCTTAGGACAGGCGGACACTGAAGCTTTCTTT
CASSLGQADTEAFF
>-|TRBJ2-3|TRBV6-1|TRBD1
TGTGCCAGCAGTGATCCCCTAGGACAGGGTTGGACAGATACGCAGTATTTT
CASSDPLGQGWTDTQYF
>-|TRBJ1-6|TRBV2|-
TGTGCCAGCAGTTCCCGGGACAAGAATTCACCCCTCCACTTT
CASSSRDKNSPLHF
>-|TRBJ1-4|TRBV19|-
TGTGCCAGTAGCCCCCGGACAGCAACTAATGAAAAACTGTTTTTT
CASSPRTATNEKLFF
>-|TRBJ2-7|TRBV5-1|TRBD1
TGCGCCAGCAGCTCAGACGGACAGGGGGCCTACGAGCAGTACTTC
CASSSDGQGAYEQYF
>-|TRBJ2-2|TRBV6-1|-
TGTGCCAGCAGGCCTTACCAGGGCGGGGAGCTGTTTTTT
CASRPYQGGELFF
>-|TRBJ2-7|TRBV6-5|-
TGTGCCAGCAGTTACTCGACGGGATTGGGCTACGAGCAGTACTTC
CASSYSTGLGYEQYF
>-|TRBJ2-6|TRBV19|TRBD1
TGTGCCAGTAGTCGTACAGGGGGATCCTCTTCCTCTGGGGCCAACGTCCTGACTTTC
CASSRTGGSSSSGANVLTF
>-|TRBJ2-1|TRBV6-5|TRBD1
TGTGCCAGCAGAGAGGGGGACAGCTCCTACAATGAGCAGTTCTTC
CASREGDSSYNEQFF
>-|TRBJ2-5|TRBV11-2|TRBD2
TGTGCCAGCAGCTCCACAGCGGGGGGGCCCCAAGAGACCCAGTACTTC
CASSSTAGGPQETQYF
>once|TRBJ2-2|TRBV9|-
TGTGCCAGCAGCGTAGCCTTCCACACCGGGGAGCTGTTTTTT
CASSVAFHTGELFF
>-|TRBJ1-6|TRBV19|-
TGTGCCAGTAGTATGGGCCAGGGAGGCAATTCACCCCTCCACTTT
CASSMGQGGNSPLHF
>-|TRBJ1-2|TRBV9|TRBD1
TGTGCCAGCAGCCACCTGACAGGGTTTGTGGATGGCTACACCTTC
CASSHLTGFVDGYTF
>-|TRBJ2-2|TRBV9|TRBD1
TGTGCCAGCAAGACAGGGGGAGATAACACCGGGGAGCTGTTTTTT
CASKTGGDNTGELFF
>-|TRBJ1-4|TRBV27|-
TGTGCCAGCAGTACATCGACGGGTGAAAAACTGTTTTTT
CASSTSTGEKLFF
>-|TRBJ1-1|TRBV11-3|-
TGTGCCAGCAGCTTAGGTGGGCAGAACACTGGAGCTTTCTTT
CASSLGGQNTGAFF
>-|TRBJ1-3|TRBV11-2|-
TGTGCCAGCACCCGGGGGGGCAGCTCTGGAAACACCATATATTTT
CASTRGGSSGNTIYF